This TCR beta chain was profiled in a study of blood T cell repertoires in COVID-19. V lost 1 base and J lost 2, with 9 bases in between. Looked up from germline, CDR1 is SGHAT and CDR2 is FQNNGV. The CDR3 has 14 amino acids. Participants reported their clinical history, and cohort assignment relied on those reports. Recovery meant two consecutive negative NP/OP PCR tests, professional clearance, or resolved symptoms. In the study's own analysis: Reference gene primer amplification in the assay estimated nucleated cell counts. Using immunoSEQ multiplex PCR, the repertoire was profiled, and TCRdb retains in-frame clones only, with some absent. V and J calls and clone size are copied from that table; D and trimming were computed from the DNA. Counted here are about 270,000 clones, more than 80% occurring once; the ten biggest clones make up approximately 2.5%.

The sequence derives from a woman aged 18 to 35 who had recovered from COVID-19. This chain uses TRBV11-2 with TRBJ2-7; D remains unclear. Material for sequencing was PBMCs or T cells enriched from blood (not recorded which). The CDR3 is CASSLAISPYEQYF. Written as DNA, the CDR3 is TGTGCCAGCAGCTTAGCTATTAGCCCCTACGAGCAGTACTTC.